This TCR beta chain came from a study of long-term antiretroviral therapy in people with HIV. CDR1 and CDR2 (germline): SGHTA, FQGTGA. The ends lost 5 bases at V and 5 bases at J; junction bases unmatched: 4. The CDR3 runs 15 residues. At survey level, the immunoSEQ assay was run in its v3.0 version. The data were produced by immunoSEQ multiplex PCR, yet TCRdb's version contains in-frame clones alone and is incomplete. The profile shows about 43,000 clones, 86% of them singletons. V and J are TRBV7-3 and TRBJ2-2; 11 nucleotides agree with TRBD1. The sequences come from unsorted PBMCs, collected 0.1 years before starting antiretroviral therapy. This TCR was sampled from a woman aged 45-65 years with HIV. CDR3 sequence reads: CASSPRDRGTGELFF. CDR3 coding DNA: TGTGCCAGCAGCCCCCGGGACAGGGGGACCGGGGAGCTGTTTTTT.